This T cell receptor beta chain was recovered during a study of blood T cell repertoires in COVID-19. The CDR3 totals 13 residues. The ends were cut back, 0 bases at V and 4 bases at J, with 6 bases in the middle. Germline-derived CDR1 and CDR2 are SGHRS and YFSETQ. Using immunoSEQ multiplex PCR, the repertoire was profiled, and TCRdb retains in-frame clones only, with some absent. The profile shows fewer than 300,000 clones, about 80% of them singletons. Sequenced sample: peripheral blood. This receptor was taken from a human donor in a cohort sampled during active COVID-19. The chain recombines TRBV5-1 with TRBJ2-3; D is unresolved. CDR3 DNA sequence: TGCGCCAGCAGCTTGGTGTTCGCAGATACGCAGTATTTT. This gives the protein CASSLVFADTQYF.